This TCR beta chain comes out of a study of Ad26.COV2.S vaccination and SARS-CoV-2 variants. Germline values: CDR1 SGHKS, CDR2 YYEKEE (reference sequence). CDR3 size: 15 residues. The trim removed 6 bases at V and 0 bases at J, leaving 5 bases unmatched. Produced via immunoSEQ multiplex PCR; TCRdb's table is partial and in-frame only. Of roughly 510,000 clones listed, around 88% were seen once; the top ten hold 10% to 15%. Described treatment: around 19 received Ad26.COV2.S at low or high dose, single or two shots; 5 received placebo; per-sample allocation not given. Specimens were obtained on day 63 following the first vaccine or placebo injection.

The receptor was derived from a person between 18 and 59 years old who received the Ad26.COV2.S COVID-19 vaccine or a placebo. The V gene is TRBV5-5, the J gene TRBJ2-3; TRBD1 matches at 9 bases. The sequences come from peripheral blood, collected in a trial of Ad26.COV2.S vaccine versus placebo. Here the CDR3 reads CASTRTGVSTDTQYF. The DNA of the CDR3 is TGTGCCAGCACCCGGACAGGGGTGAGCACAGATACGCAGTATTTT.